This T cell receptor (beta chain) comes out of a study of shared clonotypes between healthy human individuals (dated by TCRdb to 2018 to 2020). In terms of the full investigation: The cohort included three men and a couple of women between 18 and 49 years of age. For each donor, CD4 naive and CD4 memory were each run on three plates, CD8 naive on two plates, and CD8 memory on one plate. To estimate repertoire size and how much clonotype sharing occurs between individuals, the study deeply sequenced the blood TCR repertoires of 5 or 6 healthy adults. To increase sequencing depth and limit assay-specific biases, different laboratories used diverse techniques to prepare libraries and sequence TCR repertoires. Per donor, leukapheresis produced somewhere between about 0.94 and 9.5 billion PBMCs.

Via the germline V gene, CDR1 is SGHAT and CDR2 FQNNGV. The CDR3 sequence holds 16 residues, the cysteine and phenylalanine included. The only DNA kept is the CDR3, 48 bases in frame from the first base. Trimming removed 2 bases from V and 0 bases from J, leaving 14 bases between the germline ends. Points the paper makes about the study in general: Because the study included only a small number of donors, the genetic and exposure-history diversity represented was limited. Pairwise subsampling indicated that sequencing depth was expected to affect the degree of clonotype sharing among donors. Naive subsets generally had larger estimated clonotype richness than memory subsets. Across a handful of donors, roughly 5% of naive CD4, more than 3% of naive CD8, roughly 2.3% of memory CD4, and 0.3% to 0.45% of memory CD8 clonotypes were shared. Rarefaction of sorted-subset datasets indicated incomplete sequencing despite the large sequencing depth. Compared with non-shared clonotypes, the clonotypes found in all four sorted-subset donors had higher generation probabilities. Sampling was limited to blood, and TCR repertoires in tissue likely differ from TCR repertoires in blood.

The donors were healthy, HIV-negative adults who had no recently reported acute infections or vaccinations. All donors were Caucasian adults living in Nashville, Tennessee, USA. Magnetic negative selection was used to enrich CD4+ T cells, after which naive cells were positively selected on CD45RA and the negative fraction became the memory subset. Blood was collected by leukapheresis, and PBMCs were isolated by Ficoll-Histopaque density gradient centrifugation and then cryopreserved in liquid nitrogen vapor phase. Analytical flow cytometry was used to check the purity and quantity of each magnetically sorted T cell population. Each sorted fraction had its genomic DNA isolated and then quantified by UV absorbance on a Nanodrop 2000c. With regard to this clone: Its antigen specificity is not known. No base qualities exist here, and no much larger clone lies one base off it.

Using the deep immunoSEQ assay, multiplex PCR amplified TCR CDR3 regions from genomic DNA. Extracted genomic DNA from each cell subset was spread evenly across all wells of several immunoSEQ 96-well plates, with each plate serving as a replicate. For sorted subsets, roughly 200 ng of genomic DNA, equivalent to 25,000 to 35,000 T cell genomes, went into each replicate PCR. Purified libraries were measured with a Qubit 3.0 fluorometer, size-checked on a Bioanalyzer 2100, and measured again with the KAPA Library Quantification kit. Every immunoSEQ 96-well plate was sequenced on a separate single-read 150-cycle Illumina NextSeq 550 flow cell. The paper's processing steps were these. Because the immunoSEQ output included only junctional sequences and no quality scores, the filtering could not be the same as the filtering used for full-length reads. To assign V/J genes and CDR3, sequences were annotated using PyIR, a Python wrapper for IgBLAST v1.9, with IMGT germline references. Reads were filtered out if the reads had weak V/J assignments (E-value above 1e-6), no CDR3, stop codons, out-of-frame junctions, or ambiguous translated residues. V3J clonotypes were defined by identical inferred V gene, J gene, and CDR3 amino acid sequence. The percentage overlap between two repertoires was calculated by dividing the number of shared unique clonotypes by the size of the smaller repertoire. Three approaches were used to assess repertoire richness: RTK rarefaction, the Chao1 estimator, and Recon v2.1 estimates of unobserved clonotypes. OLGA was used to compute generation probabilities for all TCRbeta clonotypes that the gDNA method yielded from four donors. In TCRdb, the immuneACCESS table is reduced to in-frame sequences with V and J assigned. These tables do not hold every clone; where another copy was compared, an unresolved V gene accounts for under half, and the others remain unexplained. D and trimming come from the DNA, and the V and J calls and clone size come from that table. This sample gives around 340,000 clones in total; around 67% of them show up just once. The biggest ten clones account for around 9.3% of the sample.

The source material was memory CD4+ T cells sorted from blood. This specimen's cell subset or site label, interpreted: CD45RA-negative fraction. The rearranged segments are TRBV11-2 and TRBJ2-7; 6 matching bases give a weak D call of TRBD2. This TCR came from a man younger than 45 in good health. The base sequence is TGTGCCAGCAGCTTATTGCGGCTAGCGCTCTCCTACGAGCAGTACTTC. Its protein reads: CASSLLRLALSYEQYF.